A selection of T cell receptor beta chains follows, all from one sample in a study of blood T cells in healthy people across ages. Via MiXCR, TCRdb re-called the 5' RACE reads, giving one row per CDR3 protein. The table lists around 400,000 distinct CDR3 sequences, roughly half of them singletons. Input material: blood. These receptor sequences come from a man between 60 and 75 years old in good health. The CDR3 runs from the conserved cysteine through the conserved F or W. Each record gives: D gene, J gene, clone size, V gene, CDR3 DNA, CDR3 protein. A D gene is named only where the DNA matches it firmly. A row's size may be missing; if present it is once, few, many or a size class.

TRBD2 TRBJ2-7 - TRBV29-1 TGCAGCGTTACTAGCGGGAGGGACGAGCAGTACTTC CSVTSGRDEQYF
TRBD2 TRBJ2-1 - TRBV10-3 TGTGCCATCAGTGACTTGGGCCTAGCGGGGCGCAATGAGCAGTTCTTC CAISDLGLAGRNEQFF
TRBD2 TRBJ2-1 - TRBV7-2 TGTGCCAGCAGCTTACAAGCGGGGGTAAACAATGAGCAGTTCTTC CASSLQAGVNNEQFF
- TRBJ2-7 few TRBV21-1 TGTGCCAGCAGCAAAAAGTGCGCTAGCGCGCGCTACGAGCAGTACTTC CASSKKCASARYEQYF
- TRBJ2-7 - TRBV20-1 TGCAGTGCTAGAGTGGCTAGCGCGAACTACGAGCAGTACTTC CSARVASANYEQYF
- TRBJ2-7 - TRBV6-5 TGTGCCAGCAGGCAGACTGGGAGCTCCTACGAGCAGTACTTC CASRQTGSSYEQYF
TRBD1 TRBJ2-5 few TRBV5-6 TGTGCCAGCAGCTCGAGGGGACAGGGGGGTCGAGAGACCCAGTACTTC CASSSRGQGGRETQYF
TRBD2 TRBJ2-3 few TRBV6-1 TGTGCCAGCAGTCGACTAGCGGGGGGAGATACGCAGTATTTT CASSRLAGGDTQYF
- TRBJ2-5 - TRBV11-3 TGTGCCAGCAGCCGGGACGGTCAAGAGACCCAGTACTTC CASSRDGQETQYF
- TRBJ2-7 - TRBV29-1 TGCAGCGTCGGGGGTACCCCCTACGAGCAGTACTTC CSVGGTPYEQYF
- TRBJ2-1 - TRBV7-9 TGTGCCAGCAGCACGACCAATGAGCAGTTCTTC CASSTTNEQFF
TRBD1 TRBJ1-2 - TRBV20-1 TGCGCTAAGCCCCAGGGGGCAGGTGGCTACACCTTC CAKPQGAGGYTF
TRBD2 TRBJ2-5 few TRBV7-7 TGTGCTAGCAGCCCCCGGGGGGGGCTAGAGACCCAGTACTTC CASSPRGGLETQYF
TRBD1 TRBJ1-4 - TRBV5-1 TGCGCCAGCAGCATGGGACAGGGATTTGAAAAACTGTTTTTT CASSMGQGFEKLFF
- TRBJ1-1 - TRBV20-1 TGCAGTGCTAAACTAGGGGGGAACACTGAAGCTTTCTTT CSAKLGGNTEAFF
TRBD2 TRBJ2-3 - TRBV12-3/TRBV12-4 TGTGCCAGCTGTCGTGGACTAGCGGTTAGTACGCAGTATTTT CASCRGLAVSTQYF
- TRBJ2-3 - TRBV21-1 TGTGCCAGCAGCAGGGGGACCGGGACATCGCAGTATTTT CASSRGTGTSQYF
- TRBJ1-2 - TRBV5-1 TGCGCCAGCAGCTCCCCTCTCCCAGGGAGTGGCTATGGCTACACCTTC CASSSPLPGSGYGYTF
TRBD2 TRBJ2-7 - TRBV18 TGTGCCAGCTCACGGACGACTAGCGGGGGGGGACAACCGCTGTACGAGCAGTACTTC CASSRTTSGGGQPLYEQYF
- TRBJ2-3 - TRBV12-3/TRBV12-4 TGTGCCAGCAGTTCCCCGGAGGGGGGGGACGGGCCTAGCACAGATACGCAGTATTTT CASSSPEGGDGPSTDTQYF
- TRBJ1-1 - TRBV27 TGTGCCAGCAGTTTATCGGGGCGGATGAACACTGAAGCTTTCTTT CASSLSGRMNTEAFF
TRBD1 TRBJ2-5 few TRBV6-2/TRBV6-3 TGTGCCAGCAGACGGACAGGGCGGGGAGAGACCCAGTACTTC CASRRTGRGETQYF
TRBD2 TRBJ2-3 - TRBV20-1 TGCAGTGCTAGAGATCCGAGCGGGAGAGATACGCAGTATTTT CSARDPSGRDTQYF
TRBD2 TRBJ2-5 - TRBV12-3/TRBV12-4 TGTGCCAGCAGTGACCCTAGCGGTCCCCAAGAGGCCCAGTACTTC CASSDPSGPQEAQYF
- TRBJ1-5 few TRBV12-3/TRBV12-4 TGTGCCAGCAGCCCGAGGGGGACCTCTCAGCCCCAGCATTTT CASSPRGTSQPQHF
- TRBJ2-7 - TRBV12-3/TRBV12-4 TGTGCCAGCAGTGTGGGGGAGACAACCTACGAGCAGTACTTC CASSVGETTYEQYF
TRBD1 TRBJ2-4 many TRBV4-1 TGCGCCAGCAGCCAGGGACAGGGGTGGGACATTCAGTACTTC CASSQGQGWDIQYF
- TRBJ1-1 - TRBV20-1 TGCAGTGCTAGACCTCCCGCTATGAACACTGAAGCTTTCTTT CSARPPAMNTEAFF
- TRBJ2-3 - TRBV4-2 TGTGCCAGCAGCCAAGAGGAGACCTCGAGCACAGATACGCAGTATTTT CASSQEETSSTDTQYF